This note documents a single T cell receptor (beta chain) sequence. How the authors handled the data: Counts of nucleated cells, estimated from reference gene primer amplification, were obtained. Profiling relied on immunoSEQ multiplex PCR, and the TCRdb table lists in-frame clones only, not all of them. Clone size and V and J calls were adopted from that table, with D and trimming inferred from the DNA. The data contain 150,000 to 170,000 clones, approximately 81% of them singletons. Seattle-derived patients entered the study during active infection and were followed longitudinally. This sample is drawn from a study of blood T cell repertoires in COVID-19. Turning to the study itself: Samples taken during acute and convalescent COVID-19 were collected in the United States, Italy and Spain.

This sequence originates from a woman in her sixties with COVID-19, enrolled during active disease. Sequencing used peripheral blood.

DNA for the CDR3: TGTGCCAGCAGCTTAGAACACCTCTCTGGAAACACCATATATTTT. It yields the protein CASSLEHLSGNTIYF. The chain joins TRBV11-2 to TRBJ1-3; D gene unclear. Germline lookup yields CDR1 SGHAT and CDR2 FQNNGV. There are 15 residues in the CDR3. Trimming took off 0 bases at V and 0 bases at J, with 6 bases between the two ends.